This TCR beta chain was observed in a study of shared clonotypes between healthy human individuals. The authors' processing: There were no quality scores in the junction-only immunoSEQ sequences, so filtering differed. Method: immunoSEQ multiplex PCR; TCRdb's copy keeps in-frame clones and lacks some. For V, J and clone size, that table is used; D and trimming come from the DNA. The sample contains roughly 1 million clones, roughly 75% of which appear only once. Germline CDR1 SNHLY, CDR2 FYNNEI. This CDR3 has 15 amino acids. The V and J ends lost 0 bases and 3 bases respectively, with 11 bases between them.

The V and J genes are TRBV2 and TRBJ2-5, with D tentatively TRBD1 (6 bases). The sequencing sample was made of memory CD4+ T cells sorted from blood. Regarding subset: CD45RA-negative fraction. The clonotype was recovered from a man aged 18 to 29 in good health. This CDR3 reads CASSEASRGEETQYF. CDR3 DNA: TGTGCCAGCAGTGAAGCATCCAGGGGAGAAGAGACCCAGTACTTC.